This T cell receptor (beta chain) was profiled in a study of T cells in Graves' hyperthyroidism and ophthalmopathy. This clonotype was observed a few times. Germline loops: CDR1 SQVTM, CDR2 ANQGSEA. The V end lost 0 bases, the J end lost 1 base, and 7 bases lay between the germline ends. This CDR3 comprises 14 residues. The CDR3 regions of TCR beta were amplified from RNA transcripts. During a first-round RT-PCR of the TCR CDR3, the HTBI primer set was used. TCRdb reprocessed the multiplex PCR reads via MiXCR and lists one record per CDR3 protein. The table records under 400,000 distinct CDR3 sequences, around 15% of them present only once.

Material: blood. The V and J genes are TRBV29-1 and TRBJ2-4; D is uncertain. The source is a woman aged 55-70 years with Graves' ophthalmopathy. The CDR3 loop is CSVEDKRAKNIQYF. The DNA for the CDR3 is TGCAGCGTTGAAGACAAACGGGCCAAAAACATTCAGTACTTC.